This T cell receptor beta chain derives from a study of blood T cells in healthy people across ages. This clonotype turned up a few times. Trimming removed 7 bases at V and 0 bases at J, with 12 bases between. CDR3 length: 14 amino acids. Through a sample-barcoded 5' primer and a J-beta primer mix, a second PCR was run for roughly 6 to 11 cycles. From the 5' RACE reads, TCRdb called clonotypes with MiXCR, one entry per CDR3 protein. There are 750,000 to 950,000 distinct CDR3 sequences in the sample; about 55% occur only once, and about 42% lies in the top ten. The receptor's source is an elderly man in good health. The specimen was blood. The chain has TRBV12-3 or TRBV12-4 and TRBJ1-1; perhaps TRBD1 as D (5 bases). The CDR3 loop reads CASKEQAMNTEAFF. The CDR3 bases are TGTGCCAGCAAAGAACAGGCTATGAACACTGAAGCTTTCTTT.